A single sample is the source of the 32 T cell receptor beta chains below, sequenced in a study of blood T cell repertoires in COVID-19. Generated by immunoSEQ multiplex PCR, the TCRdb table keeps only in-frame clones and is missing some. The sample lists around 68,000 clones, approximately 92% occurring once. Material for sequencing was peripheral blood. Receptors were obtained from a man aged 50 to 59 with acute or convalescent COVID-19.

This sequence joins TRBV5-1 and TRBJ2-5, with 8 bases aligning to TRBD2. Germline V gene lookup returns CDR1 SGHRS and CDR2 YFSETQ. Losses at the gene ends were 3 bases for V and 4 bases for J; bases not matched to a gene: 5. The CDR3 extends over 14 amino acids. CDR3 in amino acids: CASSSGLAGETQYF. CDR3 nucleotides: TGCGCCAGCAGCTCAGGTCTAGCGGGAGAGACCCAGTACTTC.

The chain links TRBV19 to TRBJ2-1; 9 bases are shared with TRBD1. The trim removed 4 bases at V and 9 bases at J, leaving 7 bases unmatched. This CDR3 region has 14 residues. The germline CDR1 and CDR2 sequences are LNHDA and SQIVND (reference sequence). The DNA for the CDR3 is TGTGCCAGTAGTACGGCACAGGGGGCTGGTGAGCAGTTCTTC. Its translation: CASSTAQGAGEQFF. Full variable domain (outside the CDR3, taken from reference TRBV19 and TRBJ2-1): DGGITQSPKYLFRKEGQNVTLSCEQNLNHDAMYWYRQDPGQGLRLIYYSQIVNDFQKGDIAEGYSVSREKKESFPLTVTSAQKNPTAFYLCASSTAQGAGEQFFGPGTRLTVL.

This CDR3 reads CASSWLATYYNEQFF. The CDR3 bases are TGTGCCAGCAGCTGGCTAGCAACCTACTACAATGAGCAGTTCTTC. The chain links TRBV7-9 to TRBJ2-1; perhaps TRBD2 as D (5 bases). V dropped 4 bases and J dropped 3 bases, with 13 bases sitting between them. CDR3 length: 15 residues. Germline CDR1 reads SEHNR; CDR2 reads FQNEAQ (reference sequence).

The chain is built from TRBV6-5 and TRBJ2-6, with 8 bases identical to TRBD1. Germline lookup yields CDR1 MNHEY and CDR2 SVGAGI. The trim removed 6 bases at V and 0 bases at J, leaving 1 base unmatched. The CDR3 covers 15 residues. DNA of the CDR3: TGTGCCAGCAGGACAGGGGTCTCTGGGGCCAACGTCCTGACTTTC. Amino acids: CASRTGVSGANVLTF.

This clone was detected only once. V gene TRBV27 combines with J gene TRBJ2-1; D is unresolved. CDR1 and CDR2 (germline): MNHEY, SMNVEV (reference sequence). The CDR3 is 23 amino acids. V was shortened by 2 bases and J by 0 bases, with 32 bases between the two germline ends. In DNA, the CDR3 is TGTGCCAGCAGTTTAGGGTTGCGCCAGCCCCCCCGTGCAGCGCTGAGCTCCTACAATGAGCAGTTCTTC. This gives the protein CASSLGLRQPPRAALSSYNEQFF.

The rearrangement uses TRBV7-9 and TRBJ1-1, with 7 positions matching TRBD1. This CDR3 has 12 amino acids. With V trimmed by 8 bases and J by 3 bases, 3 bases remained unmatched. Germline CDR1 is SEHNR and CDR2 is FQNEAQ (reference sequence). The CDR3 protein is CASLGQYTEAFF. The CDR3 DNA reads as TGTGCCAGCCTGGGACAGTACACTGAAGCTTTCTTT. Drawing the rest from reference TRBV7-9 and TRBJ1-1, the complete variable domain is DTGVSQNPRHKITKRGQNVTFRCDPISEHNRLYWYRQTLGQGPEFLTYFQNEAQLEKSRLLSDRFSAERPKGSFSTLEIQRTEQGDSAMYLCASLGQYTEAFFGQGTRLTVV.

CDR3 in DNA: TGTGCCAGCAGCCGCGTCGGGACAGGCTTTAGCGAGCAGTACGTC. Translated, it gives CASSRVGTGFSEQYV. The chain recombines TRBV11-2 with TRBJ2-7; 8 bases align to TRBD1. The CDR3 has 15 residues. The V segment lost 5 bases and the J segment 6 bases; nucleotides outside the gene matches: 12. CDR1 is SGHAT and CDR2 is FQNNGV in the germline V gene.

The CDR3: CASSSSLVADTQYF. In nucleotides, the CDR3 is TGTGCCAGCAGTTCAAGTCTAGTGGCAGATACGCAGTATTTT. The chain employs TRBV6-5 and TRBJ2-3; D gene ambiguous. Germline V gene lookup returns CDR1 MNHEY and CDR2 SVGAGI. The germline V and J ends were trimmed by 4 bases and 4 bases, with 12 bases remaining between them. The CDR3 covers 14 residues.

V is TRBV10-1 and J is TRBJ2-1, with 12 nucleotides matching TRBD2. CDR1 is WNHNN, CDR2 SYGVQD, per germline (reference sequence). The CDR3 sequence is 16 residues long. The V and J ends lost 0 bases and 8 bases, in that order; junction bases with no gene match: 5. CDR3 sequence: CASSESWASGRDEQFF. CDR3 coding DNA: TGCGCCAGCAGTGAGTCGTGGGCTAGCGGGAGGGATGAGCAGTTCTTC.

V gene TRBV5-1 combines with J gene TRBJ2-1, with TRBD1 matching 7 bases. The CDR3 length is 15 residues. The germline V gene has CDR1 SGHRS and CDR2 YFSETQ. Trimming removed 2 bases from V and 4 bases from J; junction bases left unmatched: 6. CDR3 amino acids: CASSLGTDSYNEQFF. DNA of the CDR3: TGCGCCAGCAGCTTAGGGACAGACTCTTACAATGAGCAGTTCTTC.

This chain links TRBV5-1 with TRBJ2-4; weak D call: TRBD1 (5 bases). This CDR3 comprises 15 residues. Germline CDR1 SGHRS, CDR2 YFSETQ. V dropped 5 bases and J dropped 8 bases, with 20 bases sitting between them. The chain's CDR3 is CASSHLQGGMDIQYF. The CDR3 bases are TGCGCCAGCAGTCATCTCCAGGGTGGGATGGACATTCAGTACTTC.

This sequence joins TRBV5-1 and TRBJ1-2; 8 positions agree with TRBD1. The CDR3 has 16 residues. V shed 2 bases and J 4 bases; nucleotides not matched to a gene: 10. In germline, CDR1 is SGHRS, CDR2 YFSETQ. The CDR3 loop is CASSLTTLGQGYGYTF. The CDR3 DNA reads TGCGCCAGCAGCTTAACAACACTAGGACAGGGCTATGGCTACACCTTC.

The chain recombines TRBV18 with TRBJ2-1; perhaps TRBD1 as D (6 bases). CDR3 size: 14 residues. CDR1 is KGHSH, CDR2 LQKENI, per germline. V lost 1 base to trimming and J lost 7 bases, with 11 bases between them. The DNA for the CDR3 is TGTGCCAGCTCACCACTGGAGAGGGGGAATGAGCAGTTCTTC. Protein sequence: CASSPLERGNEQFF.

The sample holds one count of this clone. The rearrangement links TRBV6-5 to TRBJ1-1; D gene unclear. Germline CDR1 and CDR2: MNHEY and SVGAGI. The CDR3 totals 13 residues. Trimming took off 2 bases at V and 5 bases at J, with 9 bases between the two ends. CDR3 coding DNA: TGTGCCAGCAGTTACGAGGGTTGGACTGAAGCTTTCTTT. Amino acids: CASSYEGWTEAFF.

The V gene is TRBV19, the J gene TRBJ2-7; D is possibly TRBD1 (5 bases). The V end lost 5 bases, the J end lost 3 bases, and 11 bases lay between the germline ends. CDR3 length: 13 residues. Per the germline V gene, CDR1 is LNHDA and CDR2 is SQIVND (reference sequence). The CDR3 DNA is TGTGCCAGTAGTCCAAGACAGTACTACGAGCAGTACTTC. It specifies CASSPRQYYEQYF.

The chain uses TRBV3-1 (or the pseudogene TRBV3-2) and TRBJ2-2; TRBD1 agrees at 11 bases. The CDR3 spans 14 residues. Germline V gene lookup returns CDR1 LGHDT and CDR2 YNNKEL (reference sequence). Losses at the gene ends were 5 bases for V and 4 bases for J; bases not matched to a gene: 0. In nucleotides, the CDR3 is TGTGCCAGCAGCGGGACAGGGGGCACCGGGGAGCTGTTTTTT. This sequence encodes CASSGTGGTGELFF.

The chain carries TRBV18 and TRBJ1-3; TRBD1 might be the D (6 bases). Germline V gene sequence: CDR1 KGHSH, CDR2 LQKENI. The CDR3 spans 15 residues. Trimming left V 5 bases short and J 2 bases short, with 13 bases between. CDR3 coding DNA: TGTGCCAGCTCAGAACAGGGAAGGACTGGAAACACCATATATTTT. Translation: CASSEQGRTGNTIYF. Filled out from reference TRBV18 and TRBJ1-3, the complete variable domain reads NAGVMQNPRHLVRRRGQEARLRCSPMKGHSHVYWYRQLPEEGLKFMVYLQKENIIDESGMPKERFSAEFPKEGPSILRIQQVVRGDSAAYFCASSEQGRTGNTIYFGEGSWLTVV.

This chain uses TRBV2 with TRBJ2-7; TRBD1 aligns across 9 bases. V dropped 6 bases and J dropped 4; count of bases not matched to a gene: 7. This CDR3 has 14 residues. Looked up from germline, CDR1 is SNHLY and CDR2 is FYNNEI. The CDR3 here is CASRGTGRGYEQYF. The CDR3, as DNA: TGTGCCAGCAGGGGGACAGGGAGGGGTTACGAGCAGTACTTC.

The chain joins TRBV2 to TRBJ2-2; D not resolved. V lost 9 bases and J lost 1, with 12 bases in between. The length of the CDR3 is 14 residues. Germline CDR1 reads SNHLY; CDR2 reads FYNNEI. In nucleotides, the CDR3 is TGTGCCAGGGGCCAGACGAGGAACACCGGGGAGCTGTTTTTT. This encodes CARGQTRNTGELFF.

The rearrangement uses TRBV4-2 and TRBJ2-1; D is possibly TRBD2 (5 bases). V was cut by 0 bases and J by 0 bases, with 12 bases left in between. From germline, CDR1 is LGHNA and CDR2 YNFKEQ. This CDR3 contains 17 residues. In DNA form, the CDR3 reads TGTGCCAGCAGCCAAGATTTACAGCGGCCCTCCTACAATGAGCAGTTCTTC. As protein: CASSQDLQRPSYNEQFF.

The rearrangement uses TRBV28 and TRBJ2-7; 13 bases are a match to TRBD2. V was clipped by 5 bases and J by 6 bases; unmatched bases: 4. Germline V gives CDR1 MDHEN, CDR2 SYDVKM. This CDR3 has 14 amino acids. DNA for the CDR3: TGTGCCAGCAGTCCCAGACTAGCGGGAGGCGAGCAGTACGTC. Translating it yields CASSPRLAGGEQYV.

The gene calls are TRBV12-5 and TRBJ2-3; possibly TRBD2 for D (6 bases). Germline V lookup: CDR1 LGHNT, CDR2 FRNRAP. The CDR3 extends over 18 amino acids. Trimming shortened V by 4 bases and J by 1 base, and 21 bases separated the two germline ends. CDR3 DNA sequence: TGTGCTAGTGGTTCTGGTTCCGGGAGTCGTCCACGCACAGATACGCAGTATTTT. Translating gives CASGSGSGSRPRTDTQYF.

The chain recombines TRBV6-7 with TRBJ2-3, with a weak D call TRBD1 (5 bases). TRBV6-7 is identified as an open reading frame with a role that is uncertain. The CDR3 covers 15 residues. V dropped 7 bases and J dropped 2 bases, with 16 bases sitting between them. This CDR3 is CASIADEGDTDTQYF. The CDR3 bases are TGTGCCAGCATTGCGGACGAAGGGGACACAGATACGCAGTATTTT.

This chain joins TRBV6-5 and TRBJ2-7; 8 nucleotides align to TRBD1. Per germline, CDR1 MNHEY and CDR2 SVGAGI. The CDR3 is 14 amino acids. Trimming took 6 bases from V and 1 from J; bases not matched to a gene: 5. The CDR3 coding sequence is TGTGCCAGCAGACAGGGGGTAACATCCTACGAGCAGTACTTC. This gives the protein CASRQGVTSYEQYF.

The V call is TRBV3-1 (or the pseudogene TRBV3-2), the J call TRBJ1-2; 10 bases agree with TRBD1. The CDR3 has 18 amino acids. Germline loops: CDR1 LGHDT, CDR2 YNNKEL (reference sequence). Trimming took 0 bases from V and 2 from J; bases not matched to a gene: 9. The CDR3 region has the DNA TGTGCCAGCAGCCAAGATAAAAGACAGGGGGCTATAAACTATGGCTACACCTTC. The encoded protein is CASSQDKRQGAINYGYTF.

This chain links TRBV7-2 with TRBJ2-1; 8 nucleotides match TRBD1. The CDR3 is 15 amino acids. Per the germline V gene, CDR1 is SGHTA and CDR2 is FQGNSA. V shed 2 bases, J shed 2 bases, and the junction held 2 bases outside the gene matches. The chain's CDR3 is CASSLTTGAYNEQFF. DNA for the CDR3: TGTGCCAGCAGCTTAACGACAGGGGCCTACAATGAGCAGTTCTTC. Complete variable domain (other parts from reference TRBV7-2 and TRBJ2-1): GAGVSQSPSNKVTEKGKDVELRCDPISGHTALYWYRQSLGQGLEFLIYFQGNSAPDKSGLPSDRFSAERTGGSVSTLTIQRTQQEDSAVYLCASSLTTGAYNEQFFGPGTRLTVL.

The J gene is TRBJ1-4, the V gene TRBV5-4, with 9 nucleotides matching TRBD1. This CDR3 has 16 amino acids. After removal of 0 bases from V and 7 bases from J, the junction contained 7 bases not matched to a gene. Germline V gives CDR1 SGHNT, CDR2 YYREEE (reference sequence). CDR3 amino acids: CASSLAPQGASEKLFF. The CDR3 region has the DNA TGTGCCAGCAGCTTGGCCCCACAGGGGGCAAGTGAAAAACTGTTTTTT.

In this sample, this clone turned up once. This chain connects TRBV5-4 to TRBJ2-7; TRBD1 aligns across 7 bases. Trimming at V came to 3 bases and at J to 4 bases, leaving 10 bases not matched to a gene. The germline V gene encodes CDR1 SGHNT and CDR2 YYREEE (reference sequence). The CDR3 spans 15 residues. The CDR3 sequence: CASSYRQGQPYEQYF. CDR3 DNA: TGTGCCAGCAGCTACCGACAGGGACAGCCTTACGAGCAGTACTTC.

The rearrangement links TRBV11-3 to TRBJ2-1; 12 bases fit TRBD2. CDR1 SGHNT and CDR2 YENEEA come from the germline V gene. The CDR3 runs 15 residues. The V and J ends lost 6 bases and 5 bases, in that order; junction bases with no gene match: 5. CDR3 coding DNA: TGTGCCAGCAGTTCTGGACTAGCGGGGAACAATGAGCAGTTCTTC. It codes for CASSSGLAGNNEQFF.

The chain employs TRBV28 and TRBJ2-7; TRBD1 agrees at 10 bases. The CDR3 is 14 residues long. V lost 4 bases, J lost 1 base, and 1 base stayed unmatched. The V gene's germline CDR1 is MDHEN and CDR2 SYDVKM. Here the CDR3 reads CASSWGQGSYEQYF. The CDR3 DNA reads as TGTGCCAGCAGTTGGGGACAGGGGTCCTACGAGCAGTACTTC. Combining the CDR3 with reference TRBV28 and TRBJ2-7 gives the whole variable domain DVKVTQSSRYLVKRTGEKVFLECVQDMDHENMFWYRQDPGLGLRLIYFSYDVKMKEKGDIPEGYSVSREKKERFSLILESASTNQTSMYLCASSWGQGSYEQYFGPGTRLTVT.

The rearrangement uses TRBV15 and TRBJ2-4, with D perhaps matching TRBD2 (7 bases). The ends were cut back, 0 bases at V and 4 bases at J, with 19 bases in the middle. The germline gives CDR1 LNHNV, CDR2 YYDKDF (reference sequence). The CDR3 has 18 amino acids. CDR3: CATSREPSGGAPKNIQYF. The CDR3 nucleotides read TGTGCCACCAGCAGAGAGCCGTCGGGGGGCGCCCCGAAAAACATTCAGTACTTC.

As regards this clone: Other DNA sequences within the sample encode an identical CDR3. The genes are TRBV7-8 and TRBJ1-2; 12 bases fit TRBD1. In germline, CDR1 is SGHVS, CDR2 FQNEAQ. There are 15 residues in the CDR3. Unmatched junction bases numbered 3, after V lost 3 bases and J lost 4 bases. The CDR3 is CASSLGTGGAYGYTF. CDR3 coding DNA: TGTGCCAGCAGCTTGGGGACAGGGGGCGCCTATGGCTACACCTTC.